This T cell receptor beta chain was sequenced in a study of blood T cell repertoires in COVID-19. Whole-study context: The cDNA or gDNA used as material had been derived from T cells, B-cell-depleted T cells, or PBMCs.

The CDR3 consists of 15 residues. The V end was cut by 3 bases, the J end by 0 bases, with 8 bases between. In germline, CDR1 is MNHEY, CDR2 SMNVEV (reference sequence). The data were produced by immunoSEQ multiplex PCR, yet TCRdb's version contains in-frame clones alone and is incomplete. The sample shows about 36,000 clones, 88% of them seen only once. The chain carries TRBV27 and TRBJ2-2; tentative D call: TRBD2 (5 bases). The clonotype originates from a man between 65 and 85 years old with acute or convalescent COVID-19. Sequenced: peripheral blood. CDR3: CASSLRAANTGELFF. In DNA form, the CDR3 reads TGTGCCAGCAGTTTGCGAGCGGCGAACACCGGGGAGCTGTTTTTT.